This record concerns one T cell receptor (beta chain) sequence. The sample holds a few counts of this clone. Which antigen it targets is not known. Base qualities are not provided; no much larger clone lies one nucleotide away. This CDR3 is also generated by other DNA sequences in the sample. The donors were healthy, HIV-negative adults with no recently reported acute infections or vaccinations. Only Caucasian adults living in Nashville, Tennessee, USA were represented among the donors. CD4+ T cells were enriched by magnetic negative selection; naive cells were then positively selected on CD45RA, and the negative fraction formed the memory subset. Blood was collected by leukapheresis, and PBMCs were isolated by Ficoll-Histopaque density gradient centrifugation and then cryopreserved in liquid nitrogen vapor phase. Purity and quantity of every magnetically sorted T cell population were checked by analytical flow cytometry. From each sorted fraction, genomic DNA was isolated and quantified by UV absorbance on a Nanodrop 2000c.

This sample is part of a study of shared clonotypes between healthy human individuals (dated by TCRdb to the early 2020s). Notes on the research overall: The cohort comprised two women and three men aged 18 to 49 years. For each donor, CD4 naive and CD4 memory were each run on three plates, CD8 naive on two plates, and CD8 memory on one plate. The study deeply sequenced blood TCR repertoires of five healthy adults to estimate repertoire size and the extent of clonotype sharing between individuals. To increase sequencing depth and limit assay-specific biases, TCR repertoire library preparation and sequencing were carried out by different laboratories using diverse techniques. Between about 0.94 and 8.9 billion PBMCs per donor were obtained by leukapheresis.

The research as a whole found: Incomplete sequencing was indicated by rarefaction of sorted-subset datasets, despite the large sequencing depth. When several donors were compared, the shared fraction of clonotypes was about 5% for naive CD4, less than 4% for naive CD8, more than 2% for memory CD4, and around 0.37% for memory CD8. Because the study included a small number of donors, the genetic and exposure-history diversity represented was limited. Estimated clonotype richness was generally larger for naive than for memory subsets. Sampling was limited to blood, and TCR repertoires in tissue likely differ from TCR repertoires in blood. Clonotypes shared by all four sorted-subset donors showed higher generation probabilities than non-shared clonotypes. Based on pairwise subsampling, the degree of clonotype sharing among donors was expected to be affected by sequencing depth.

Using the deep immunoSEQ assay, multiplex PCR amplified TCR CDR3 regions from genomic DNA. Extracted genomic DNA from each cell subset was distributed evenly across all wells of several immunoSEQ 96-well plates, and each plate was treated as a replicate. For sorted subsets, approximately 0.2 ug of genomic DNA, equivalent to roughly 33,000 T cell genomes, went into each replicate PCR. Purified libraries were quantified with a Qubit 3.0 fluorometer, sized on a Bioanalyzer 2100, and re-quantified with the KAPA Library Quantification kit. Each immunoSEQ 96-well plate was sequenced on its own single-read 150-cycle Illumina NextSeq 550 flow cell. The authors' analysis ran thus. The immunoSEQ output contained only junctional sequences without quality scores, so filtering could not match that applied to full-length reads. Sequences were annotated with PyIR, a Python wrapper for IgBLAST v1.9, using IMGT germline references to assign V/J genes and CDR3. Reads were removed for weak V/J assignments (E-value above 1e-6), missing CDR3, stop codons, out-of-frame junctions, or ambiguous translated residues. A V3J clonotype was defined by an identical inferred V gene, J gene, and CDR3 amino acid sequence. Percentage overlap between repertoires was computed as shared unique clonotypes divided by the size of the smaller repertoire. Three approaches were used to assess repertoire richness: RTK rarefaction, the Chao1 estimator, and Recon v2.1 estimates of unobserved clonotypes. OLGA was used to compute generation probabilities for all TCRbeta clonotypes that the gDNA method yielded from a handful of donors. TCRdb obtained this table from immuneACCESS and retained in-frame rearrangements with V and J assigned. These tables miss some clones; where compared with another copy, unresolved V genes account for less than half of the shortfall, and the remainder is unexplained. V and J calls and clone size are copied from that table; D and trimming were computed from the DNA. This sample gives roughly 1,500,000 clones in total; 98% of them show up just once. Approximately 0.4% of the sample is held by the ten biggest clonotypes.

The CDR3 sequence holds 11 residues, the cysteine and phenylalanine included. Of the read, only the CDR3 DNA is kept; its 33 bases are in frame from base 1. CDR1 and CDR2, looked up from the germline V gene (reference sequence), are DFQATT and SNEGSKA. V is cut by 6 bases and J by 1 base, and the space between the germline ends is 4 bases. This sequence uses TRBV20-1 and TRBJ2-1; no D gene is confidently identified. Material for sequencing was naive CD4+ T cells sorted from blood. The label giving this sample's cell subset or site can be read as: CD45RA+ positively selected. This clonotype originated in a young man in good health. The sequenced DNA is TGCAGTGCGGGTTCCTACAATGAGCAGTTCTTC. This sequence encodes CSAGSYNEQFF.